The rows below give T cell receptor beta chains drawn from one sample of a study of T-cell reconstitution after alpha-beta-depleted transplantation in children. A single record per CDR3 protein comes from TCRdb applying MiXCR to the PCR reads. The sample has just over 350,000 distinct CDR3 sequences, about an eighth seen once; the top ten hold over 3.5%. This sample comprised PBMCs, obtained from the stem cell graft. The receptors shown here come from a human donor who donated a stem cell graft to a child with Fanconi anemia. CDR3s include the opening cysteine and the closing phenylalanine or tryptophan. A D gene is named only where the DNA matches it firmly. Not all rows give a size; the values are once, few, many and, for expanded clones, a class.

- TRBJ2-3 many TRBV4-3 CASALGAGTDTQYF TGCGCCAGCGCGCTGGGGGCCGGGACAGATACGCAGTATTTT
- TRBJ2-3 many TRBV27 CASSFFQGSDTQYF TGTGCCAGCAGTTTTTTCCAGGGTTCAGATACGCAGTATTTT
- TRBJ2-1 many TRBV12-3/TRBV12-4 CASSPGGGQRNNEQFF TGTGCCAGCAGCCCTGGTGGGGGGCAGAGAAACAATGAGCAGTTCTTC
- TRBJ2-3 few TRBV12-3/TRBV12-4 CASSAYLDTDTQYF TGTGCCAGCAGTGCATACCTAGACACAGATACGCAGTATTTT
- TRBJ2-2 - TRBV12-3/TRBV12-4 CTISSPPTSVGSTGELFF TGTACCATCAGTTCCCCCCCTACGTCGGTCGGAAGCACCGGGGAGCTGTTTTTT
TRBD1 TRBJ1-5 few TRBV15 CATSSDRGGQPQHF TGTGCCACCAGCAGCGACAGGGGAGGACAGCCCCAGCATTTT
- TRBJ2-3 many TRBV6-5 CASSLLRAHGSGDTQYF TGTGCCAGCAGTCTTCTCAGGGCCCACGGGTCAGGGGATACGCAGTATTTT
TRBD2 TRBJ2-5 few TRBV20-1 CSAITSGVRGETQYF TGCAGTGCTATTACTAGCGGGGTCCGGGGGGAGACCCAGTACTTC
- TRBJ2-6 - TRBV5-1 CASSRVFSGANVLTF TGCGCCAGCAGCCGGGTCTTCTCTGGGGCCAACGTCCTGACTTTC
- TRBJ2-7 few TRBV4-2 CASSQDYDDEQYF TGTGCCAGCAGCCAAGATTACGACGACGAGCAGTACTTC
TRBD2 TRBJ2-1 - TRBV4-2 CASSQDHGGASNEQFF TGTGCCAGCAGCCAAGATCACGGGGGGGCCTCCAATGAGCAGTTCTTC
TRBD2 TRBJ2-7 few TRBV3-1 CASSQPSGGSYEQYF TGTGCCAGCAGCCAACCTAGCGGAGGCTCCTACGAGCAGTACTTC
TRBD1 TRBJ1-2 few TRBV12-3/TRBV12-4 CASSLDRGGNYGYTF TGTGCCAGCAGTTTGGACAGGGGGGGGAACTATGGCTACACCTTC
- TRBJ2-5 - TRBV4-3 CASSLNRGGGLEETQYF TGCGCCAGCAGCCTTAACAGGGGCGGGGGGCTCGAGGAGACCCAGTACTTC
- TRBJ2-1 few TRBV7-3 CASSLTGDSMLFF TGTGCCAGCAGCCTGACAGGAGATAGCATGCTGTTCTTC
TRBD1 TRBJ1-2 few TRBV5-1 CASSLAQGVYGYTF TGCGCCAGCAGCTTGGCACAGGGGGTTTATGGCTACACCTTC
TRBD1 TRBJ1-2 many TRBV5-1 CASSSEGGTYGYTF TGCGCCAGCAGCTCTGAAGGGGGCACCTATGGCTACACCTTC
- TRBJ2-2 - TRBV7-6 CASSLFLGRMNTGELFF TGTGCCAGCAGCTTATTTCTGGGGCGTATGAACACCGGGGAGCTGTTTTTT
- TRBJ1-2 - TRBV28 CASIPSSGGYTF TGTGCCAGCATTCCGAGTTCTGGGGGCTACACCTTC
- TRBJ1-4 few TRBV11-1 CASSSLRGAEEEKLFF TGTGCCAGCAGCTCCCTCCGAGGGGCGGAAGAGGAAAAACTGTTTTTT
- TRBJ2-5 few TRBV20-1 CSARRVEETQYF TGCAGTGCTAGGCGGGTTGAAGAGACCCAGTACTTC
- TRBJ2-1 many TRBV5-1 CASSLGTQGGWNEQFF TGCGCCAGCAGCTTGGGCACGCAGGGGGGATGGAATGAGCAGTTCTTC
- TRBJ2-1 many TRBV24-1 CATSDSRGSGNEQFF TGTGCCACCAGTGACTCAAGAGGCAGCGGGAATGAGCAGTTCTTC
- TRBJ2-5 many TRBV5-1 CASSLAAQETQYF TGCGCCAGCAGCTTGGCAGCCCAAGAGACCCAGTACTTC
TRBD2 TRBJ2-5 - TRBV25-1 CASSDAGDLETQYF TGTGCCAGCAGTGATGCGGGGGACCTAGAGACCCAGTACTTC
TRBD1 TRBJ1-5 many TRBV20-1 CSATGTGGRDGSPQHF TGCAGTGCTACTGGGACAGGGGGCCGCGACGGGTCGCCCCAGCATTTT
- TRBJ2-7 - TRBV20-1 CSASPTDTSSYEQYF TGCAGTGCTTCACCTACGGACACTAGCTCCTACGAGCAGTACTTC
- TRBJ2-7 few TRBV15 CATSSQRGRYEQYF TGTGCCACCAGCAGCCAGAGGGGACGTTACGAGCAGTACTTC
- TRBJ2-7 few TRBV12-3/TRBV12-4 CASTKDIIHEQYF TGTGCCAGCACTAAGGACATTATCCACGAGCAGTACTTC
- TRBJ1-4 - TRBV4-3 CASSQDPTTATNEKLFF TGCGCCAGCAGCCAAGACCCAACGACGGCAACTAATGAAAAACTGTTTTTT
- TRBJ2-7 - TRBV10-3 CAISESTGIEQYF TGTGCCATCAGTGAGTCCACAGGGATTGAGCAGTACTTC
- TRBJ1-3 many TRBV16 CASSQSTGSSGNTIYF TGTGCCAGCAGCCAATCGACGGGGAGCTCTGGAAACACCATATATTTT
- TRBJ1-1 few TRBV19 CASSLTLYSVSRIMNTEAFF TGTGCCAGTAGTCTTACCCTCTACAGTGTTTCACGAATCATGAACACTGAAGCTTTCTTT
TRBD1 TRBJ1-4 few TRBV28 CASSTGDRDNEKLFF TGTGCCAGCAGCACTGGGGACAGAGACAATGAAAAACTGTTTTTT
TRBD2 TRBJ2-3 few TRBV28 CAIYGGGTDTQYF TGTGCCATCTACGGGGGGGGCACAGATACGCAGTATTTT
- TRBJ2-7 few TRBV29-1 CIIRADEQYF TGCATTATCCGGGCGGACGAGCAGTACTTC
TRBD2 TRBJ2-1 few TRBV4-2 CASSSVAGGYNEQFF TGTGCCAGCAGCTCCGTAGCGGGGGGGTACAATGAGCAGTTCTTC
TRBD1 TRBJ2-3 few TRBV20-1 CSVSRGPSTDTQYF TGCAGTGTCAGCAGGGGGCCTAGCACAGATACGCAGTATTTT
- TRBJ1-1 many TRBV6-5 CASSWERDTEAFF TGTGCCAGCAGTTGGGAACGGGACACTGAAGCTTTCTTT
TRBD1 TRBJ1-1 few TRBV29-1 CSVLGQGDTEAFF TGCAGCGTTTTAGGACAGGGGGACACTGAAGCTTTCTTT
- TRBJ1-1 many TRBV4-2 CASSQDARAFF TGTGCCAGCAGCCAAGATGCAAGGGCTTTCTTT
TRBD1 TRBJ2-5 many TRBV20-1 CSALDRVGFETQYF TGCAGTGCGCTTGACAGGGTTGGGTTTGAGACCCAGTACTTC
TRBD1 TRBJ1-1 - TRBV29-1 CSVGWGDRANTEAFF TGCAGCGTTGGATGGGGTGACAGGGCGAACACTGAAGCTTTCTTT
- TRBJ2-4 - TRBV4-3 CASSQGSGARIQYF TGCGCCAGCAGCCAAGGATCAGGGGCACGGATTCAGTACTTC
- TRBJ2-5 few TRBV5-1 CASSPGGFETQYF TGCGCCAGCAGTCCTGGGGGTTTCGAGACCCAGTACTTC
- TRBJ2-2 once TRBV19 CASSGRRQDGTGELFF TGTGCCAGTAGTGGTCGACGACAGGACGGCACCGGGGAGCTGTTTTTT
TRBD1 TRBJ1-1 many TRBV28 CASSSTGDNTEAFF TGTGCCAGCAGTTCCACAGGGGATAACACTGAAGCTTTCTTT